These 25 T cell receptor beta chains originate from one sample sequenced in a study of blood T cell repertoires in COVID-19. Assay used: immunoSEQ multiplex PCR; TCRdb lists only in-frame clones, some missing. The sample contains around 270,000 clones, around 89% of which appear only once. The source material was peripheral blood. The receptors shown here come from a man younger than 45 with acute or convalescent COVID-19.

The chain joins TRBV18 to TRBJ2-5, with D perhaps matching TRBD1 (6 bases). The CDR3 extends over 17 amino acids. Trimming cost V 0 bases and J 5 bases, with 19 bases left between them. The germline gives CDR1 KGHSH, CDR2 LQKENI. For the CDR3, the DNA is TGTGCCAGCTCACCACCGTTCGGAGCAGGGGAAAGTGAGACCCAGTACTTC. Residues: CASSPPFGAGESETQYF.

The V call is TRBV5-1, the J call TRBJ2-7; 14 bases are shared with TRBD2. Germline CDR1 and CDR2: SGHRS and YFSETQ. V lost 5 bases and J lost 6; bases outside the gene matches: 10. This CDR3 has 16 residues. The CDR3 coding sequence is TGCGCCAGCAGACCGGGACTAGCGGGAGCTGAGGGCGAGCAGTACTTC. Protein: CASRPGLAGAEGEQYF.

This chain uses TRBV4-2 with TRBJ2-3, with a possible D match to TRBD1 (5 bases). Between the trimmed V and J ends, which lost 4 bases and 3 bases, there was a span of 11 bases. Per germline, CDR1 LGHNA and CDR2 YNFKEQ. The CDR3 runs 14 residues. In DNA form, the CDR3 reads TGTGCCAGCAGCCCTAGGGGTCCAACAGATACGCAGTATTTT. It specifies CASSPRGPTDTQYF.

The rearrangement joins TRBV10-2 to TRBJ2-7; maybe TRBD1 (5 bases). This CDR3 is built from 15 residues. Looked up from germline, CDR1 is WSHSY and CDR2 is SAAADI. Trimming took off 8 bases at V and 5 bases at J, with 22 bases between the two ends. CDR3 loop: CASRISGRTPDEQYF. The CDR3 DNA is TGCGCCAGCCGGATCAGTGGCCGGACACCCGACGAGCAGTACTTC.

The chain links TRBV28 to TRBJ1-5; the D is unclear. V was pared by 1 base and J by 0 bases, with 10 bases between. Germline-derived CDR1 and CDR2 are MDHEN and SYDVKM. CDR3 length: 16 amino acids. This CDR3 reads CASSLLGRYSNQPQHF. CDR3 coding DNA: TGTGCCAGCAGTTTATTGGGCAGATATAGCAATCAGCCCCAGCATTTT.

The chain couples TRBV11-2 to TRBJ2-1; D uncertain. Trimming took off 2 bases at V and 3 bases at J, with 8 bases between the two ends. CDR1 and CDR2 from the germline V gene are SGHAT and FQNNGV. The CDR3 contains 14 residues. CDR3 sequence: CASSLISYYNEQFF. CDR3 coding DNA: TGTGCCAGCAGCTTAATTAGTTACTACAATGAGCAGTTCTTC.

The V gene is TRBV27, the J gene TRBJ1-6, with TRBD1 matching over 8 bases. Germline V gives CDR1 MNHEY, CDR2 SMNVEV (reference sequence). The length of the CDR3 is 15 residues. After removal of 6 bases from V and 8 bases from J, the junction contained 9 bases not matched to a gene. The CDR3 loop reads CASRTGQGTHSPLHF. CDR3 DNA: TGTGCCAGCAGGACCGGACAGGGTACCCATTCACCCCTCCACTTT.

The rearrangement uses TRBV2 and TRBJ1-4; a weak D match, TRBD1 (5 bases). The V gene's germline CDR1 is SNHLY and CDR2 FYNNEI. Trimming removed 2 bases at V and 3 bases at J, with 10 bases between. The CDR3 has 15 amino acids. The CDR3, as DNA: TGTGCCAGCAGTGAACAAGGGGTCCCTAATGAAAAACTGTTTTTT. It encodes CASSEQGVPNEKLFF. Full variable domain (remainder filled in from reference TRBV2 and TRBJ1-4): EPEVTQTPSHQVTQMGQEVILRCVPISNHLYFYWYRQILGQKVEFLVSFYNNEISEKSEIFDDQFSVERPDGSNFTLKIRSTKLEDSAMYFCASSEQGVPNEKLFFGSGTQLSVL.

The rearrangement uses TRBV19 and TRBJ1-1; TRBD1 matches at 9 bases. Germline-derived CDR1 and CDR2 are LNHDA and SQIVND (reference sequence). The length of the CDR3 is 14 residues. The trim removed 8 bases at V and 1 base at J, leaving 5 bases unmatched. Here the CDR3 reads CASRRDRANTEAFF. Written as DNA, the CDR3 is TGTGCCAGTCGCCGGGACAGGGCGAACACTGAAGCTTTCTTT.

This chain connects TRBV11-2 to TRBJ2-7; 9 bases align to TRBD1. Trimming removed 6 bases from V and 1 base from J; junction bases left unmatched: 10. The CDR3 extends over 16 amino acids. Germline CDR1 SGHAT, CDR2 FQNNGV. The CDR3 sequence: CASSLTGTGNSYEQYF. The CDR3 nucleotides read TGTGCCAGCAGTCTGACCGGGACAGGGAATTCCTACGAGCAGTACTTC.

This chain links TRBV28 with TRBJ1-3; D uncertain. This CDR3 region has 15 residues. V lost 6 bases and J 0 bases, leaving 12 bases between the germline ends. The germline V gene has CDR1 MDHEN and CDR2 SYDVKM. CDR3 in amino acids: CASRAYRSSGNTIYF. CDR3 in DNA: TGTGCCAGCAGAGCGTACCGAAGCTCTGGAAACACCATATATTTT.

The CDR3 spells CASQPGHARSNEKLFF. CDR3 DNA: TGCGCCAGCCAACCGGGACACGCCCGATCTAATGAAAAACTGTTTTTT. This chain connects TRBV5-1 to TRBJ1-4; the D gene is possibly TRBD1 (6 bases). V shed 7 bases and J shed 3 bases, with 19 bases lying between them. The germline gives CDR1 SGHRS, CDR2 YFSETQ. CDR3 size: 16 residues.

The rearrangement links TRBV6-5 to TRBJ2-7, with D possibly matching TRBD1 (5 bases). The CDR3 extends over 15 amino acids. Per the germline V gene, CDR1 is MNHEY and CDR2 is SVGAGI. V was trimmed by 2 bases and J by 3 bases, leaving 14 bases between them. CDR3 DNA sequence: TGTGCCAGCAGTTACGGTGGACATGGATTCTACGAGCAGTACTTC. It encodes CASSYGGHGFYEQYF.

The chain recombines TRBV11-2 with TRBJ2-7; perhaps TRBD1 as D (8 bases). This CDR3 is 15 amino acids long. Germline V gene lookup returns CDR1 SGHAT and CDR2 FQNNGV. The V and J ends lost 0 bases and 2 bases respectively, with 11 bases between them. The CDR3 bases are TGTGCCAGCAGCTTAGAAGCGGGACAGGCCTACGAGCAGTACTTC. It encodes CASSLEAGQAYEQYF. The full variable domain, with the rest looked up from reference TRBV11-2 and TRBJ2-7, is EAGVAQSPRYKIIEKRQSVAFWCNPISGHATLYWYQQILGQGPKLLIQFQNNGVVDDSQLPKDRFSAERLKGVDSTLKIQPAKLEDSAVYLCASSLEAGQAYEQYFGPGTRLTVT.

The chain is built from TRBV5-3 and TRBJ2-2; tentative D call: TRBD2 (5 bases). TRBV5-3 is an ORF, with its function uncertain. CDR3 length: 15 amino acids. Trimming left V 0 bases short and J 3 bases short, with 9 bases between. This CDR3 reads CARSLDKRYTGELFF. CDR3 coding DNA: TGTGCCAGAAGCTTGGATAAGCGGTACACCGGGGAGCTGTTTTTT.

For the CDR3, the DNA is TGTGCCAGCAGCCATGGAGAGAAAGGCTACGAGCAGTACTTC. Translated, it gives CASSHGEKGYEQYF. This chain links TRBV7-9 with TRBJ2-7, with unresolved D. There are 14 residues in the CDR3. CDR1 and CDR2 (germline): SEHNR, FQNEAQ (reference sequence). Between the trimmed V and J ends, which lost 5 bases and 3 bases, there was a span of 14 bases.

The chain recombines TRBV18 with TRBJ2-1; TRBD1 is a possible D gene (5 bases). This CDR3 region has 16 residues. The V and J ends lost 0 bases and 5 bases respectively, with 14 bases between them. Germline V gives CDR1 KGHSH, CDR2 LQKENI. The DNA of the CDR3 is TGTGCCAGCTCACCACCGACAGCCAGGAACAACAATGAGCAGTTCTTC. Protein product: CASSPPTARNNNEQFF. The full variable domain, rest sourced from reference TRBV18 and TRBJ2-1, is NAGVMQNPRHLVRRRGQEARLRCSPMKGHSHVYWYRQLPEEGLKFMVYLQKENIIDESGMPKERFSAEFPKEGPSILRIQQVVRGDSAAYFCASSPPTARNNNEQFFGPGTRLTVL.

The rearrangement joins TRBV2 to TRBJ2-1; TRBD2 matches 8 bases. The length of the CDR3 is 15 residues. The germline V gene encodes CDR1 SNHLY and CDR2 FYNNEI. V was clipped by 8 bases and J by 6 bases; unmatched bases: 12. The CDR3 here is CASPKGAGESNEQFF. The CDR3, as DNA: TGTGCCAGCCCCAAGGGAGCGGGGGAGAGCAATGAGCAGTTCTTC.

V gene TRBV19 combines with J gene TRBJ1-2; 7 bases fit TRBD1. Germline V gene lookup returns CDR1 LNHDA and CDR2 SQIVND (reference sequence). The CDR3 extends over 13 amino acids. Trimming cost V 4 bases and J 4 bases; bases outside gene matches: 3. As DNA, the CDR3 is TGTGCCAGTAGTAGATACAGGGGCTATGGCTACACCTTC. It encodes CASSRYRGYGYTF.

The chain joins TRBV14 to TRBJ2-1; 13 nucleotides agree with TRBD2. V was pared by 4 bases and J by 7 bases, with 7 bases of the junction left unmatched. This CDR3 region has 16 residues. Germline assignment: CDR1 SGHDN and CDR2 FVKESK. The CDR3: CASSPLGLAGMNEQFF. DNA for the CDR3: TGTGCCAGCAGCCCCCTGGGACTAGCGGGGATGAATGAGCAGTTCTTC.

The sample holds one count of this clone. The V call is TRBV10-2, the J call TRBJ1-1, with D unclear. Germline V lookup: CDR1 WSHSY, CDR2 SAAADI. This CDR3 spans 13 amino acids. Deletions cut 8 bases from V and 2 bases from J, with 12 bases between. This CDR3 is CASFPTVNTEAFF. The CDR3 DNA sequence: TGCGCCAGCTTCCCGACTGTAAACACTGAAGCTTTCTTT.

This chain connects TRBV5-1 to TRBJ2-1, with 10 bases that match TRBD1. J gave up 3 bases and V 9 bases, and 9 bases lay outside the gene matches. Germline V CDR1 and CDR2: SGHRS, YFSETQ. This CDR3 comprises 15 residues. CDR3 DNA: TGCGCCACAAGAAGGGGGACAGGGGACTACAATGAGCAGTTCTTC. Protein sequence: CATRRGTGDYNEQFF.

The CDR3 is CASSLRDSYEQYF. The CDR3 region has the DNA TGTGCCAGCAGTTTAAGGGACAGCTACGAGCAGTACTTC. The rearrangement joins TRBV27 to TRBJ2-7, with 7 nucleotides matching TRBD1. V was pared by 2 bases and J by 3 bases, with 1 base of the junction left unmatched. The CDR3 loop spans 13 amino acids. Per germline, CDR1 MNHEY and CDR2 SMNVEV (reference sequence).

This clone appeared once. The J gene is TRBJ2-1, the V gene TRBV10-3, with a possible D match to TRBD2 (6 bases). Germline CDR1 and CDR2: ENHRY and SYGVKD. This CDR3 is built from 14 residues. Trimming cost V 4 bases and J 7 bases, with 14 bases left between them. The DNA for the CDR3 is TGTGCCATCAGTGCGTTGGGGGGTACGAATGAGCAGTTCTTC. Translation gives CAISALGGTNEQFF.

This chain links TRBV5-1 with TRBJ2-7, with TRBD2 as a possible D gene (6 bases). The CDR3 sequence is 13 residues long. The V gene's germline CDR1 is SGHRS and CDR2 YFSETQ. V lost 7 bases and J lost 5, with 16 bases in between. CDR3 sequence (DNA): TGCGCCAGCGGACAAGACGGGAGCAACGAGCAGTACTTC. Residues: CASGQDGSNEQYF.